Listed below are T cell receptor beta chains from one sample, sequenced in a study of cytomegalovirus exposure and HLA in healthy donors. The assay was immunoSEQ multiplex PCR, and TCRdb's table has in-frame clones only and misses some. The sample shows over 200,000 clones, 70% to 90% of them seen only once. The sequenced sample was PBMCs. Receptor source: a human donor in good health. Each CDR3 is given with its conserved first and last residue. A D gene is named only where the DNA matches it firmly. Expanded clones are given a class, and other clones once, few, many or no size at all.

j_gene: TRBJ2-1
d_gene: TRBD2
v_gene: TRBV9
abundance: -
CDR3nt: TGTGCCAGCAGCCTCGGGACTAGCGGGTCCTACAATGAGCAGTTCTTC
CDR3aa: CASSLGTSGSYNEQFF

j_gene: TRBJ2-7
d_gene: -
v_gene: TRBV7-2
abundance: few
CDR3nt: TGTGCCAGCAGCGTCCATACTAGCCGGGGATCCTACGAGCAGTACTTC
CDR3aa: CASSVHTSRGSYEQYF

j_gene: TRBJ2-5
d_gene: -
v_gene: TRBV18
abundance: -
CDR3nt: TGTGCCAGCTCACCCGACCGAAAGGGGGTCTACGACTATGGAGAGCAGTACTTC
CDR3aa: CASSPDRKGVYDYGEQYF

j_gene: TRBJ2-3
d_gene: TRBD2
v_gene: TRBV29-1
abundance: -
CDR3nt: TGCAGCGTCCGAGGGGCCACTAGCGGAAACACAGATACGCAGTATTTT
CDR3aa: CSVRGATSGNTDTQYF

j_gene: TRBJ2-2
d_gene: TRBD2
v_gene: TRBV6-6
abundance: -
CDR3nt: TGTGCCAGCAGTTACTCGCTAGCGGGAAACACCGGGGAGCTGTTTTTT
CDR3aa: CASSYSLAGNTGELFF

j_gene: TRBJ2-7
d_gene: TRBD2
v_gene: TRBV2
abundance: few
CDR3nt: TGTGCCAGTCTACTAGCGGGGTCCTACGAGCAGTACTTC
CDR3aa: CASLLAGSYEQYF

j_gene: TRBJ1-2
d_gene: -
v_gene: TRBV9
abundance: once
CDR3nt: TGTGCCAGCAGCGAGTGGGACACCCCCTATGGCTACACCTTC
CDR3aa: CASSEWDTPYGYTF

j_gene: TRBJ1-5
d_gene: -
v_gene: TRBV19
abundance: -
CDR3nt: TGTGCCAGTAGTATCCTCAGGGATAACCAACAGCCCCAGCATTTT
CDR3aa: CASSILRDNQQPQHF

j_gene: TRBJ2-7
d_gene: -
v_gene: TRBV27
abundance: -
CDR3nt: TGTGCCAGCAGGAGGGCAGACTTCTACTACGAGCAGTACTTC
CDR3aa: CASRRADFYYEQYF

j_gene: TRBJ2-4
d_gene: TRBD2
v_gene: TRBV5-1
abundance: -
CDR3nt: TGCGCCAGCGCGGGAGGACTAGCGGGAGACGCCAAAAACATTCAGTACTTC
CDR3aa: CASAGGLAGDAKNIQYF

j_gene: TRBJ2-2
d_gene: -
v_gene: TRBV28
abundance: -
CDR3nt: TGTGCCAGCAGTTTTGACAGGCCTTTCGCCGGGGAGCTGTTTTTT
CDR3aa: CASSFDRPFAGELFF

j_gene: TRBJ2-5
d_gene: -
v_gene: TRBV6-6
abundance: once
CDR3nt: TGTGCCAGCGGAGGATCCCAAGAGACCCAGTACTTC
CDR3aa: CASGGSQETQYF

j_gene: TRBJ1-5
d_gene: -
v_gene: TRBV5-1
abundance: few
CDR3nt: TGCGCCAGCAGCTTCGGAGATAGCAATCAGCCCCAGCATTTT
CDR3aa: CASSFGDSNQPQHF

j_gene: TRBJ1-5
d_gene: -
v_gene: TRBV2
abundance: -
CDR3nt: TGTGCCAGCGGTTGGGGGGGCCGGGAGCCCCAGCATTTT
CDR3aa: CASGWGGREPQHF

j_gene: TRBJ2-5
d_gene: -
v_gene: TRBV28
abundance: -
CDR3nt: TGTGCCAGCAGTTTACGGCGGGGACAAGAGACCCAGTACTTC
CDR3aa: CASSLRRGQETQYF

j_gene: TRBJ1-1
d_gene: TRBD1
v_gene: TRBV4-1
abundance: once
CDR3nt: TGCGCCAGCAGCCAAGCTGTTGGACAGGGAGTAAACACTGAAGCTTTCTTT
CDR3aa: CASSQAVGQGVNTEAFF

j_gene: TRBJ2-5
d_gene: -
v_gene: TRBV5-8
abundance: -
CDR3nt: TGTGCCAGCAGCAAGCACCAAGAGACCCAGTACTTC
CDR3aa: CASSKHQETQYF

j_gene: TRBJ2-1
d_gene: TRBD2
v_gene: TRBV12-5
abundance: -
CDR3nt: TGTGCTAGTGGCCCGCTAGCGGGAGAGAACAATGAGCAGTTCTTC
CDR3aa: CASGPLAGENNEQFF

j_gene: TRBJ1-2
d_gene: -
v_gene: TRBV14
abundance: -
CDR3nt: TGTGCCAGCAGCCAAAGGCAGGCTTATGGCTACACCTTC
CDR3aa: CASSQRQAYGYTF

j_gene: TRBJ2-3
d_gene: -
v_gene: TRBV2
abundance: -
CDR3nt: TGTGCCAGCAGAGAAACCCTAGCGAACGCGCAGTATTTT
CDR3aa: CASRETLANAQYF

j_gene: TRBJ1-1
d_gene: -
v_gene: TRBV4-1
abundance: -
CDR3nt: TGCGCCAGCAGCCAAGATTATTACACTGAAGCTTTCTTT
CDR3aa: CASSQDYYTEAFF

j_gene: TRBJ2-2
d_gene: -
v_gene: TRBV7-2
abundance: -
CDR3nt: TGTGCCAGCAGCTTGGACAGCGCGAACACCGGGGAGCTGTTTTTT
CDR3aa: CASSLDSANTGELFF

j_gene: TRBJ2-5
d_gene: -
v_gene: TRBV7-2
abundance: -
CDR3nt: TGTGCCAGCAGCTTAGACAGGGTCCAAGAGACCCAGTACTTC
CDR3aa: CASSLDRVQETQYF

j_gene: TRBJ1-5
d_gene: TRBD1
v_gene: TRBV29-1
abundance: once
CDR3nt: TGCAGCGTTGCAGGGGGGTATGACAATCAGCCCCAGCATTTT
CDR3aa: CSVAGGYDNQPQHF

j_gene: TRBJ2-7
d_gene: TRBD1
v_gene: TRBV27
abundance: -
CDR3nt: TGTGCCAGCAGGAGACAGGGGAGCTCCTACGAGCAGTACTTC
CDR3aa: CASRRQGSSYEQYF

j_gene: TRBJ2-1
d_gene: TRBD2
v_gene: TRBV4-2
abundance: -
CDR3nt: TGTGCCAGCAGCCAGCCCGTCGGTAGCGGGAGCCTTGATGAGCAGTTCTTC
CDR3aa: CASSQPVGSGSLDEQFF

j_gene: TRBJ2-1
d_gene: TRBD2
v_gene: TRBV5-6
abundance: -
CDR3nt: TGTGCCAGCAGCCGGGGACTAGCGGGAGGGAATGAGCAGTTCTTC
CDR3aa: CASSRGLAGGNEQFF

j_gene: TRBJ1-1
d_gene: TRBD1
v_gene: TRBV19
abundance: -
CDR3nt: TGTGCCAGTAGTCCTCGTCAGGGGGGCGGGATGGGCACTGAAGCTTTCTTT
CDR3aa: CASSPRQGGGMGTEAFF

j_gene: TRBJ2-5
d_gene: -
v_gene: TRBV7-9
abundance: -
CDR3nt: TGTGCCAGCAGCTTAGCCGGAGGGTATGAGACCCAGTACTTC
CDR3aa: CASSLAGGYETQYF

j_gene: TRBJ2-7
d_gene: TRBD1
v_gene: TRBV5-4
abundance: -
CDR3nt: TGTGCCAGCAGCTTGAACAGGGGAATCTACGAGCAGTACTTC
CDR3aa: CASSLNRGIYEQYF

j_gene: TRBJ2-7
d_gene: TRBD2
v_gene: TRBV5-1
abundance: -
CDR3nt: TGCGCCAGCAGCTGGACTAGCGGGAGGGGGTACGAGCAGTACTTC
CDR3aa: CASSWTSGRGYEQYF

j_gene: TRBJ1-2
d_gene: -
v_gene: TRBV5-6
abundance: -
CDR3nt: TGTGCCAGCAGACGCACCGGGGATAACTATGGCTACACCTTC
CDR3aa: CASRRTGDNYGYTF

j_gene: TRBJ1-5
d_gene: -
v_gene: TRBV19
abundance: -
CDR3nt: TGTGCCAGTAGTATCTGGCCAAATCAGCCCCAGCATTTT
CDR3aa: CASSIWPNQPQHF

j_gene: TRBJ2-7
d_gene: -
v_gene: TRBV10-1
abundance: -
CDR3nt: TGCGCCAGCAGCGATGGGGGGTCCCAAGGCTACGAGCAGTACTTC
CDR3aa: CASSDGGSQGYEQYF

j_gene: TRBJ2-7
d_gene: TRBD1
v_gene: TRBV19
abundance: -
CDR3nt: TGTGCCAGTAGCCGGACCGGGACAGGGGGCTACGAGCAGTACTTC
CDR3aa: CASSRTGTGGYEQYF

j_gene: TRBJ1-2
d_gene: TRBD1
v_gene: TRBV27
abundance: -
CDR3nt: TGTGCCAGCAGTTCGACAGGGAGTTATGGCTACACCTTC
CDR3aa: CASSSTGSYGYTF

j_gene: TRBJ2-7
d_gene: TRBD1
v_gene: TRBV7-2
abundance: -
CDR3nt: TGTGCCAGCAGCTGGAGGGACAGGGGGGGCTCCTACGAGCAGTACTTC
CDR3aa: CASSWRDRGGSYEQYF

j_gene: TRBJ2-6
d_gene: TRBD1
v_gene: TRBV19
abundance: -
CDR3nt: TGTGCCAGTAGTTCTCCCCCCCGGGACAGGGGTCGATATCCTGGGGCCAACGTCCTGACTTTC
CDR3aa: CASSSPPRDRGRYPGANVLTF

j_gene: TRBJ2-3
d_gene: -
v_gene: TRBV14
abundance: -
CDR3nt: TGTGCCAGCAGCCAAGACGGGGGAGCGGTGACAGATACGCAGTATTTT
CDR3aa: CASSQDGGAVTDTQYF

j_gene: TRBJ2-1
d_gene: TRBD2
v_gene: TRBV7-3
abundance: -
CDR3nt: TGTGCCAGCAGCTTAACGGGGGGGAGCGGACTAGCCACGAATGAGCAGTTCTTC
CDR3aa: CASSLTGGSGLATNEQFF

j_gene: TRBJ1-2
d_gene: TRBD1
v_gene: TRBV4-1
abundance: -
CDR3nt: TGCGCCAGCAGCCAATCGACAGGGGTTGCCTATGGCTACACCTTC
CDR3aa: CASSQSTGVAYGYTF

j_gene: TRBJ1-4
d_gene: -
v_gene: TRBV15
abundance: -
CDR3nt: TGTGCCACCAGCAGGCGTATCACTAATGAAAAACTGTTTTTT
CDR3aa: CATSRRITNEKLFF

j_gene: TRBJ2-7
d_gene: -
v_gene: TRBV29-1
abundance: -
CDR3nt: TGCAGCGTTGAACCAGGTCCCCCCTACGAGCAGTACTTC
CDR3aa: CSVEPGPPYEQYF

j_gene: TRBJ2-5
d_gene: -
v_gene: TRBV6-1
abundance: -
CDR3nt: TGTGCCAGCAGTGTTAGGGAGCAAGAGACCCAGTACTTC
CDR3aa: CASSVREQETQYF

j_gene: TRBJ1-5
d_gene: -
v_gene: TRBV27
abundance: few
CDR3nt: TGTGCCAGCAGTTTCCGGGTTGGACAGCCCCAGCATTTT
CDR3aa: CASSFRVGQPQHF

j_gene: TRBJ2-3
d_gene: -
v_gene: TRBV7-9
abundance: once
CDR3nt: TGTGCCAGCAGCTTAGAGGGTCGGGAGCTAGATACGCAGTATTTT
CDR3aa: CASSLEGRELDTQYF

j_gene: TRBJ2-7
d_gene: TRBD1
v_gene: TRBV6-6
abundance: -
CDR3nt: TGTGCCAGCAGCCTGGGACAGCCCAACTCCTACGAGCAGTACTTC
CDR3aa: CASSLGQPNSYEQYF